Below, one T cell receptor beta chain is given with its context. This sample was taken from a study of blood T cell repertoires in COVID-19. Study as a whole: Samples taken during acute and convalescent COVID-19 were collected in the United States, Italy and Spain. In each case, the material was cDNA or gDNA derived from T cells, B-cell-depleted T cells, or PBMCs.

Per the original methods: Amplified reference gene primers provided the basis for estimating nucleated cell counts. Assay: immunoSEQ multiplex PCR; the TCRdb copy retains only in-frame clones and omits some. From that table come the V and J calls and clone size; the DNA was used to work out D and trimming. The repertoire consists of 80,000 to 95,000 clones, with roughly 86% occurring once and the leading ten covering about 24%. Germline V gives CDR1 SGHKS, CDR2 YYEKEE (reference sequence). V trimming: 3 bases; J trimming: 6 bases; junction bases outside the gene matches: 3. The CDR3 loop spans 14 amino acids.

Sequenced input: peripheral blood. The sequence came from a woman older than 75 in a cohort sampled during active or convalescent COVID-19. The chain employs TRBV5-5 and TRBJ2-1, with 10 bases matching TRBD2. The DNA for the CDR3 is TGTGCCAGCAGCTGGGTAGCGGGAGGCAATGAGCAGTTCTTC. Translating gives CASSWVAGGNEQFF.